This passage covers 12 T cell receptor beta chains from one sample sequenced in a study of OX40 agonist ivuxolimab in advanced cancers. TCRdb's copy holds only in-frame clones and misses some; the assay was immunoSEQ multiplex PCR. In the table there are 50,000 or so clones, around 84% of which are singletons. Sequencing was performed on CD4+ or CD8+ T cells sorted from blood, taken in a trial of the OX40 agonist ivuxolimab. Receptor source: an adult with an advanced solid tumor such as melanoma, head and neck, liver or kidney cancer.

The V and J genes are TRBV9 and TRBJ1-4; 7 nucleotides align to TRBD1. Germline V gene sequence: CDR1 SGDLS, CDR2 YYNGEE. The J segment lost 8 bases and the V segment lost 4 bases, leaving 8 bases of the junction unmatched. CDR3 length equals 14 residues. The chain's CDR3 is CASSLTGVPEKLFF. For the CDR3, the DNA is TGTGCCAGCAGCCTTACAGGGGTGCCCGAAAAACTGTTTTTT.

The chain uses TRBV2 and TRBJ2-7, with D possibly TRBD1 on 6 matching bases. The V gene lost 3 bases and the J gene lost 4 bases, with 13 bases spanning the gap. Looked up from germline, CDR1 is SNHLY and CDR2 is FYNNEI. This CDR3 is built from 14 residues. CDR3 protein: CASSDGRGYYEQYF. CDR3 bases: TGTGCCAGCAGTGACGGCAGGGGTTATTACGAGCAGTACTTC.

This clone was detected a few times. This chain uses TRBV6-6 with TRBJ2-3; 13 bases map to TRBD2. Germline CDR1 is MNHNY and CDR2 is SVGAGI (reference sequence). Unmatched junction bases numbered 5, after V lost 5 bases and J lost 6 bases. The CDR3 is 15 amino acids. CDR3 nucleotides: TGTGCCAGCAGTCACGGGACTAGCGGGACCGATACGCAGTATTTT. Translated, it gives CASSHGTSGTDTQYF.

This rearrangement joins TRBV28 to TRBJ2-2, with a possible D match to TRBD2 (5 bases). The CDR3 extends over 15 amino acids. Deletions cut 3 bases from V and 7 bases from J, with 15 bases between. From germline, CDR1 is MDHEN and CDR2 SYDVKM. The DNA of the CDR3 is TGTGCCAGCAGTTTGTGGAGGTCTGAGGGCGGGGAGCTGTTTTTT. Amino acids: CASSLWRSEGGELFF. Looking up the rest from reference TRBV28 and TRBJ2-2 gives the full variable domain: DVKVTQSSRYLVKRTGEKVFLECVQDMDHENMFWYRQDPGLGLRLIYFSYDVKMKEKGDIPEGYSVSREKKERFSLILESASTNQTSMYLCASSLWRSEGGELFFGEGSRLTVL.

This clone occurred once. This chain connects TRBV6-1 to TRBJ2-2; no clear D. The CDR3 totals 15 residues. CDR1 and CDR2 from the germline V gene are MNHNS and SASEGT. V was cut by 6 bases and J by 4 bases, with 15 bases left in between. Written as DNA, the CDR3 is TGTGCCAGCAGGGAGCAAGGTTCACTCACCGGGGAGCTGTTTTTT. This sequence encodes CASREQGSLTGELFF.

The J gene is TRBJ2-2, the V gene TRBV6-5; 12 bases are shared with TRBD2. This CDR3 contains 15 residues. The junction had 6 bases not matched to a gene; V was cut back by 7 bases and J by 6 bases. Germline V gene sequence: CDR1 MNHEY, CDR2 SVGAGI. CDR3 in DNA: TGTGCCAGCACGCTGACTAGCGGGAGCGCCGGGGAGCTGTTTTTT. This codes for CASTLTSGSAGELFF.

CDR3 amino acids: CASFGAGKTTGELFF. The CDR3 region has the DNA TGTGCCAGCTTTGGGGCAGGGAAGACGACCGGGGAGCTGTTTTTT. The chain employs TRBV6-5 and TRBJ2-2; D is possibly TRBD1 (5 bases). V was clipped by 8 bases and J by 5 bases, with 18 bases between them. The CDR3 consists of 15 residues. Germline assignment: CDR1 MNHEY and CDR2 SVGAGI.

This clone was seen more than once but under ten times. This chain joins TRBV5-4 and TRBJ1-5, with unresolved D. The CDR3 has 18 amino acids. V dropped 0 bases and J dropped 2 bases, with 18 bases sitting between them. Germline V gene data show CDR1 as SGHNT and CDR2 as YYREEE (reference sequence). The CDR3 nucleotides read TGTGCCAGCAGCTTGGCCGGAAGGGTGACCTTTGGCAATCAGCCCCAGCATTTT. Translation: CASSLAGRVTFGNQPQHF.

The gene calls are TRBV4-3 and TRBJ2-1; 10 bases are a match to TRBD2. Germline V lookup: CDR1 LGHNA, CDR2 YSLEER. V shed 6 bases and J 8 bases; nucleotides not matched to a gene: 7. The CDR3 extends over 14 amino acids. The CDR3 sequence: CASSGGLAGDEQFF. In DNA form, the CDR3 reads TGCGCCAGCAGTGGTGGGCTAGCGGGAGATGAGCAGTTCTTC.

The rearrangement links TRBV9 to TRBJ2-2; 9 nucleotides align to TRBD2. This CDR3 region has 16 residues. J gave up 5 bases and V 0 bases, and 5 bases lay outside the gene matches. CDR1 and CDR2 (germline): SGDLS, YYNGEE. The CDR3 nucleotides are TGTGCCAGCAGCGTAGGGGCGGGAGGGCGTACCGGGGAGCTGTTTTTT. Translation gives CASSVGAGGRTGELFF.

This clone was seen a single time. The CDR3 protein is CASSLDVSGNTIYF. CDR3 nucleotides: TGTGCCAGCAGCTTAGACGTTTCTGGAAACACCATATATTTT. The V call is TRBV7-2, the J call TRBJ1-3; D unclear. V lost 1 base and J lost 1, with 5 bases in between. CDR1 and CDR2 (germline): SGHTA, FQGNSA. This CDR3 contains 14 residues. Complete variable domain (other parts from reference TRBV7-2 and TRBJ1-3): GAGVSQSPSNKVTEKGKDVELRCDPISGHTALYWYRQSLGQGLEFLIYFQGNSAPDKSGLPSDRFSAERTGGSVSTLTIQRTQQEDSAVYLCASSLDVSGNTIYFGEGSWLTVV.

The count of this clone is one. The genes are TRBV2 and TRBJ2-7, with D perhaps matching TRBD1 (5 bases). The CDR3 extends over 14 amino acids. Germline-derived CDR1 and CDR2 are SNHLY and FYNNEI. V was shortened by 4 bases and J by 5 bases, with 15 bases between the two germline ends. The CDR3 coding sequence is TGTGCCAGCAGTGCTACAGGTACTAACGACGAGCAGTACTTC. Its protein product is CASSATGTNDEQYF.